The present entry profiles one T cell receptor (beta chain) with its context. The antigen is undetermined. The sorting of each CD8+ T cell subset was done in triplicate, at some 270,000 cells each. This entry comes from a study of CXCR3-negative and CXCR3-positive naive CD8 T cells. The CDR3 is 14 amino acids. Study-level results: More hydrophobic TRB CDR3s occurred in CXCR3-positive than in CXCR3-negative naive cells.

In preparing the TRB cDNA libraries, 5' RACE with UMI labels was used. From the 5' RACE reads, TCRdb lists one entry per CDR3 protein and no DNA. The sample table sets out some 150,000 distinct CDR3 sequences. The sample consisted of naive CXCR3+ CD8+ T cells from blood. The subset was: CD45RO-CCR7+CD27+CD95- naive CD8+ T cells expressing CXCR3 (TNR3+). This chain joins TRBV12-3 or TRBV12-4 and TRBJ2-7; TCRdb names TRBD1, which stays unverified in the absence of DNA. This clonotype was obtained from a human donor in good health. Some clones in this sample may be carry-over from other donors' samples. The CDR3: CASSSGTVLYEQYF.